The 15 T cell receptor beta chains below all came from one sample that was sequenced in a study of tumor-infiltrating lymphocytes in primary liver carcinoma. From around 500 ng of total RNA, TCR beta-specific cDNA was reverse-transcribed using a constant-region primer. Slightly modified ARM-PCR with three nested multiplex PCR rounds yielded TCR beta libraries. With TRBV1-TRBV30 forward primers and a C-beta reverse primer, the first two PCR rounds were run for around 10 cycles each. Each CDR3 protein gets one entry after TCRdb re-called the multiplex PCR reads with MiXCR. The table lists tens of thousands of distinct CDR3 sequences, under 75% of them singletons. The tissue used was unsorted bulk material of about 19-33 mg. RNA and DNA were co-extracted from it with the AllPrep DNA/RNA mini kit. Sequenced input: tumor-adjacent normal liver tissue. Receptors originate from a man between 35 and 55 years old with primary liver carcinoma and hepatitis B virus infection.

At least ten counts were recorded for this clonotype. The chain recombines TRBV28 with TRBJ2-2, with 8 bases lining up with TRBD2. CDR1 is MDHEN, CDR2 SYDVKM, per germline. Trimming took 6 bases from V and 6 from J; bases not matched to a gene: 6. The CDR3 consists of 14 residues. The CDR3 loop is CASSPTREAGELFF. CDR3 nucleotides: TGTGCCAGCAGCCCGACGCGGGAGGCCGGGGAGCTGTTTTTT.

About this clonotype itself: At one end, the junction sequence differs from germline, possibly due to a read error. The chain couples TRBV5-1 to TRBJ2-7, with unresolved D. The CDR3 loop spans 15 amino acids. CDR1 and CDR2 from the germline V gene are SGHRS and YFSETQ. CDR3 sequence reads: CAGSLVGTASYEQYF. DNA for the CDR3: TGCGCCGGCAGCTTGGTCGGCACAGCCTCCTACGAGCAGTACTTC.

This clonotype was observed once. This chain uses TRBV29-1 with TRBJ1-1; perhaps TRBD1 as D (6 bases). Trimming stripped 4 bases from V and 0 bases from J, with 12 bases between. The CDR3 contains 14 residues. Germline V lookup: CDR1 SQVTM, CDR2 ANQGSEA. CDR3: CSVGDEGVNTEAFF. The CDR3 DNA reads TGCAGCGTTGGAGATGAGGGGGTGAACACTGAAGCTTTCTTT.

Points on this clonotype: This is likely a read error, given that the CDR3 carries no conserved phenylalanine or tryptophan at its end. The chain recombines TRBV12-3 or TRBV12-4 with TRBJ1-6; D is undetermined. Trimming stripped 0 bases from V and 9 bases from J, with 6 bases between. The CDR3 has 13 residues. CDR3 sequence (DNA): TGTGCCAGCAGTTTAGCGCCTGGTTCACCCCTCCACATT. It specifies CASSLAPGSPLHI.

CDR3 sequence reads: CASSLWTGPFRYTF. CDR3 bases: TGTGCCAGCAGCTTGTGGACAGGGCCATTTCGCTACACCTTC. The rearrangement links TRBV11-2 to TRBJ1-2; 8 bases agree with TRBD1. CDR1 and CDR2 (germline): SGHAT, FQNNGV. The CDR3 contains 14 residues. V shed 3 bases, J shed 9 bases, and the junction held 9 bases outside the gene matches. Full variable domain (missing parts from reference TRBV11-2 and TRBJ1-2): EAGVAQSPRYKIIEKRQSVAFWCNPISGHATLYWYQQILGQGPKLLIQFQNNGVVDDSQLPKDRFSAERLKGVDSTLKIQPAKLEDSAVYLCASSLWTGPFRYTFGSGTRLTVV.

Concerning this clonotype: A read error may explain this, as a much larger clone is one base away. The rearrangement uses TRBV6-2 or TRBV6-3 and TRBJ2-5, with D tentatively TRBD1 (6 bases). Germline CDR1 is MNHEY and CDR2 is SVGEGT. The length of the CDR3 is 12 residues. CDR3 amino acids: CVSSQGLETQYF. DNA of the CDR3: TGTGTCAGCAGCCAGGGGTTAGAGACCCAGTACTTC.

The chain couples TRBV6-2 or TRBV6-3 to TRBJ2-3; maybe TRBD1 (6 bases). With 6 bases removed from V and 6 bases from J, the gap between germline ends came to 22 bases. The germline CDR1 and CDR2 sequences are MNHEY and SVGEGT. The CDR3 spans 16 residues. CDR3 residues: CASSFVGQGATDTQYF. The DNA for the CDR3 is TGTGCCAGCAGCTTCGTGGGACAAGGGGCAACGGATACGCAGTATTTT.

DNA for the CDR3: TGTGCCAGCAGCCAATCTTTGGGAGGGGGCTACGAGCAGTACTTC. This gives the protein CASSQSLGGGYEQYF. The chain employs TRBV11-2 and TRBJ2-7, with D tentatively TRBD2 (7 bases). CDR1 and CDR2 (germline): SGHAT, FQNNGV. The CDR3 is made up of 15 amino acids. The V end was cut by 5 bases, the J end by 3 bases, with 17 bases between.

The V and J genes are TRBV5-1 and TRBJ2-2; the D gene is possibly TRBD2 (5 bases). This CDR3 is built from 16 residues. Deletions cut 3 bases from V and 8 bases from J, with 20 bases between. The germline gives CDR1 SGHRS, CDR2 YFSETQ. The CDR3 is CASSYMLTTCTGELFF. The CDR3 DNA follows: TGCGCCAGCAGCTACATGCTGACTACATGCACTGGGGAGCTGTTTTTT. The full variable domain, rest sourced from reference TRBV5-1 and TRBJ2-2, is KAGVTQTPRYLIKTRGQQVTLSCSPISGHRSVSWYQQTPGQGLQFLFEYFSETQRNKGNFPGRFSGRQFSNSRSEMNVSTLELGDSALYLCASSYMLTTCTGELFFGEGSRLTVL.

This clonotype was seen many times. The chain employs TRBV6-5 and TRBJ2-3; no firm D call. Between the trimmed V and J ends, which lost 5 bases and 0 bases, there was a span of 6 bases. Germline V gene sequence: CDR1 MNHEY, CDR2 SVGAGI. CDR3 length equals 13 residues. In DNA, the CDR3 is TGTGCCAGCAGTCTCCAGAGCACAGATACGCAGTATTTT. Amino acid sequence: CASSLQSTDTQYF.

As to this clonotype: This may stem from a read error, because a much larger clone lies one nucleotide away. V and J are TRBV4-2 and TRBJ2-1; D possibly corresponds to TRBD1 (8 bases). Germline CDR1 is LGHNA and CDR2 is YNFKEQ. CDR3 length: 14 amino acids. CDR3 in DNA: TGTGACAGCGGGACAGGAGTCTCCGTCAATGAGCAGTTCTTC. It codes for CDSGTGVSVNEQFF.

This clonotype turned up a few times. This chain links TRBV19 with TRBJ2-1; 8 positions agree with TRBD2. The CDR3 sequence is 15 residues long. Germline assignment: CDR1 LNHDA and CDR2 SQIVND (reference sequence). V gave up 5 bases and J gave up 9 bases; unmatched junction bases: 12. CDR3 bases: TGTGCCAGTAGTGCCCCTGGACTAGCCAACAGTGAGCAGTTCTTC. Translating gives CASSAPGLANSEQFF.

Remarks on this clonotype: The junction departs from the called germline gene at one end, perhaps through a read error. V is TRBV12-3 or TRBV12-4 and J is TRBJ2-7; D possibly matches TRBD1 or TRBD2 (5 bases each). The CDR3 totals 15 residues. CDR3 coding DNA: TGTGCCAGCAGCAAGGGTTCCGGGGACGGCTACGAGCAGTGCTTC. This codes for CASSKGSGDGYEQCF.

Of note for this clonotype: This CDR3 fails to terminate in the conserved phenylalanine or tryptophan, so it likely reflects a read error. The chain is built from TRBV6-2 or TRBV6-3 and TRBJ1-5; TRBD1 matches at 7 bases. There are 19 residues in the CDR3. Germline V lookup: CDR1 MNHEY, CDR2 SVGEGT. The CDR3 bases are TGTGCCAACAGTTACTCGAGTACAATTGGGACAGCCTTTAATCAGCCCCAGCATTCT. Its translation: CANSYSSTIGTAFNQPQHS.

Of note for this clonotype: One junction end does not reproduce the germline sequence, and a read error may be involved. V is TRBV4-3 and J is TRBJ2-7; weak D call: TRBD1 (6 bases). CDR3 length: 15 residues. Germline assignment: CDR1 LGHNA and CDR2 YSLEER. CDR3 in DNA: TGCTCCAGCAGCCAAGCTTGGTCAGGGGCCTACGAGCAATACTTC. Translated, it gives CSSSQAWSGAYEQYF.